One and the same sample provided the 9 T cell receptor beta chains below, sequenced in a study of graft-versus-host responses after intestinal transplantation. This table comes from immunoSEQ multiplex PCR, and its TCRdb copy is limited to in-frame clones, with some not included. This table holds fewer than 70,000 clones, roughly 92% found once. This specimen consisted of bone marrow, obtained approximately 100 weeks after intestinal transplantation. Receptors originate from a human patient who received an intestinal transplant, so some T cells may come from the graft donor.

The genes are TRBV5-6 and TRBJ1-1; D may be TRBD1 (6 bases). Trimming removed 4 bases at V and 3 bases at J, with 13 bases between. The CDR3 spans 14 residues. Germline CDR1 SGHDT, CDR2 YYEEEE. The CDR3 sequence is CASSRRGTYTEAFF. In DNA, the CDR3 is TGTGCCAGCAGCCGTAGGGGGACCTACACTGAAGCTTTCTTT.

The CDR3 here is CASSLLALVPTDTQYF. The CDR3 DNA is TGTGCCAGCAGCTTGCTTGCACTAGTGCCCACAGATACGCAGTATTTT. The V call is TRBV5-6, the J call TRBJ2-3; TRBD2 is a possible D gene (5 bases). The CDR3 spans 16 residues. The germline V gene encodes CDR1 SGHDT and CDR2 YYEEEE. The V end lost 1 base, the J end lost 2 bases, and 14 bases lay between the germline ends.

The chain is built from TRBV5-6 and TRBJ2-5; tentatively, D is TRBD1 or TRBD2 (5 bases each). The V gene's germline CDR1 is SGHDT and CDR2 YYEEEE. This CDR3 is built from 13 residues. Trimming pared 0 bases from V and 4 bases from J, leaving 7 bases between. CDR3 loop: CASSLAGRETQYF. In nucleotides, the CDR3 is TGTGCCAGCAGCTTGGCAGGGAGAGAGACCCAGTACTTC. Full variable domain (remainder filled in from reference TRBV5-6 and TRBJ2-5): DAGVTQSPTHLIKTRGQQVTLRCSPKSGHDTVSWYQQALGQGPQFIFQYYEEEERQRGNFPDRFSGHQFPNYSSELNVNALLLGDSALYLCASSLAGRETQYFGPGTRLLVL.

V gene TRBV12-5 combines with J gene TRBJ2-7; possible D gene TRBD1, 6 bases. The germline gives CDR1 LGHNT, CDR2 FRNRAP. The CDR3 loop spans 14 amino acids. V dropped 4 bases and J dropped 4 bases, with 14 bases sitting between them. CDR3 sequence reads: CASGSTGSGYEQYF. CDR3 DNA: TGTGCTAGTGGTTCTACAGGGTCGGGATACGAGCAGTACTTC.

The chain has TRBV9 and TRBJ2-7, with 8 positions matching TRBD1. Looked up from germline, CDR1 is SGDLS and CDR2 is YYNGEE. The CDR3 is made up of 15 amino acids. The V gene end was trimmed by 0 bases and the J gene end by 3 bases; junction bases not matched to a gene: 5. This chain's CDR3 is CASSVDAGQGYEQYF. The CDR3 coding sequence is TGTGCCAGCAGCGTAGATGCTGGACAGGGCTACGAGCAGTACTTC.

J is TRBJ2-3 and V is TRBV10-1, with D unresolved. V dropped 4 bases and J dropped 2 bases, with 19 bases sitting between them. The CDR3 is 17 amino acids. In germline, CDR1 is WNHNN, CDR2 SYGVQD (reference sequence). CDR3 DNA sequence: TGCGCCAGCAGTGCAACGGGCAACCCGATTCACACAGATACGCAGTATTTT. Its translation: CASSATGNPIHTDTQYF.

This CDR3 reads CASNKFRTYEQYF. The CDR3 DNA reads TGTGCCAGCAACAAGTTCCGAACCTACGAGCAGTACTTC. The chain joins TRBV25-1 to TRBJ2-7; D is unclear. Per germline, CDR1 MGHDK and CDR2 SYGVNS. The CDR3 totals 13 residues. The ends were cut back, 7 bases at V and 2 bases at J, with 12 bases in the middle.

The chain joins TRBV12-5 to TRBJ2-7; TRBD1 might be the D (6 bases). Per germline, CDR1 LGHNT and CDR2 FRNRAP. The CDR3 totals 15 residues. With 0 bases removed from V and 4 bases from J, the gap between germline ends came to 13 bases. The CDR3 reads CASGLVVGGPYEQYF. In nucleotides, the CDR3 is TGTGCTAGTGGTTTGGTCGTAGGGGGTCCATACGAGCAGTACTTC.

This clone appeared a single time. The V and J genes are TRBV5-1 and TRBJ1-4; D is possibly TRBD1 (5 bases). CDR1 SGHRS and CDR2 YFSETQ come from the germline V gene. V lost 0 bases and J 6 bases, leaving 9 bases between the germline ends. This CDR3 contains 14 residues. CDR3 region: CASSLVQDDEKLFF. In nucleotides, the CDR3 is TGCGCCAGCAGCTTGGTACAGGATGATGAAAAACTGTTTTTT.